This TCR beta chain was obtained from a study of blood T cell repertoires in COVID-19 (dated by TCRdb to about 2020). General notes on the study: Samples from collaborators originated in the United States, Italy and Spain and spanned both the acute and convalescent phases of COVID-19. The prospective study material was composed of cDNA or gDNA derived from T cells, B-cell-depleted T cells, or PBMCs. Subjects who had been exposed to COVID-19, were actively infected with it, or had recovered from it provided the deeply sampled blood TCRbeta repertoires that made up the dataset. A freely available public database, intended as a resource for researchers studying the immune response to SARS-CoV-2, is where the repertoires were released. Samples came from the ongoing ImmuneRACE study (first 160 participants) plus 1,254 subjects from 6 global collaborators. Sample metadata almost always included a de-identified subject ID, COVID-19 status, age in years and sex. Where HLA class I and class II types were available, the types were taken from metadata supplied by the sample provider, not from assay-based typing. General conclusions and limits of the study: The quantity of clinical and demographic metadata differed by source and by participant and was supplied without curation.

One collaborating source in Seattle enrolled patients while the patients were actively infected and followed the patients over time throughout the course of disease. Whole blood was collected in K2EDTA tubes by collaborating institutions according to the institutions' own protocols. Collaborator samples were shipped for TCRbeta analysis as frozen whole blood, isolated PBMCs, or DNA extracted from either sample type. TCRbeta CDR3 regions were amplified from genomic DNA using the immunoSEQ Assay, a bias-controlled multiplex PCR. On the study's bioinformatics: Within the assay, amplification of reference gene primers was used to estimate how many nucleated cells each sample contained. Sequence reads were collapsed and filtered to measure the absolute abundance of every unique TCRbeta CDR3 rearrangement. For each sample, productive Simpson clonality was calculated as the square root of Simpson's diversity index across productive rearrangements. TCRdb took over this immuneACCESS table, retaining in-frame rearrangements with V and J assigned. Such tables are incomplete; in checked studies, under half of the missing clones stem from an unresolved V gene, and the remainder is unexplained. V, J and clone size derive from that table, while D and trimming were established from the DNA sequence. Counted in this sample were fewer than 300,000 clones; 80% to 90% of them appeared once. About an eighth of the sample is held by the ten biggest clonotypes.

CDR1 and CDR2 are read off the germline V gene as MGHRA and YSYEKL. The CDR3 sequence holds 14 residues, the cysteine and phenylalanine included. The read is trimmed to its CDR3 DNA, 42 bases read in frame from base 1. Relative to germline, V is missing 4 bases and J is missing 9 bases, with 7 bases of the junction outside any gene match. Comment on this clone: Its specific antigen is unknown. No clone much larger than this one lies a single base away; base qualities are absent.

The TCR was taken from a woman younger than 45 with COVID-19, enrolled during active disease. Sequencing was performed on peripheral blood. The chain employs TRBV4-1 and TRBJ2-1; TRBD1 agrees with 9 junctional bases. The DNA sequence is as follows: TGCGCCAGCAGCCCGGATGGGACAGGGACTGAGCAGTTCTTC. Translated, it gives CASSPDGTGTEQFF.